This TCR beta chain was recovered during a study of blood T cell repertoires in COVID-19. Study context: The cDNA or gDNA used as material had been derived from T cells, B-cell-depleted T cells, or PBMCs.

Germline V gene sequence: CDR1 KGHSH, CDR2 LQKENI. The CDR3 runs to 15 residues. V was shortened by 5 bases and J by 0 bases, with 11 bases between the two germline ends. Allocation to cohorts depended on clinical history reported by the participants. Either two negative PCRs, clearance, or symptom resolution qualified Cohort 3 donors as recovered. Repertoires were generated with immunoSEQ multiplex PCR, while TCRdb's copy carries only in-frame clones and drops some. Of 250,000 to 350,000 clones in the sample, roughly 90% were seen once. The source is a woman aged 30 to 39 who had recovered from COVID-19. Source material: PBMCs or T cells enriched from blood (not recorded which). V is TRBV18 and J is TRBJ1-5; the D gene is possibly TRBD1 (5 bases). The CDR3 is CASSTGGFSNQPQHF. DNA of the CDR3: TGTGCCAGCTCAACGGGGGGGTTTAGCAATCAGCCCCAGCATTTT.